Each of the 17 T cell receptor beta chains below was sequenced from the same sample in a study of cytomegalovirus exposure and HLA in healthy donors. With 60 Vbeta and 13 Jbeta primers, the PCR was carried out. Only in-frame clones appear in the TCRdb table, and some are missing; sequencing was by immunoSEQ multiplex PCR. This table has 150,000 to 200,000 clones, around 75% appearing once. Sequenced sample: PBMCs. The receptor set was obtained from a woman in her forties or fifties in good health and CMV-seropositive.

Notes on this clone: Other DNA sequences in this sample translate to the same CDR3. The V gene is TRBV19, the J gene TRBJ2-4; a weak D match, TRBD2 (6 bases). The V end was cut by 4 bases, the J end by 3 bases, with 10 bases between. This CDR3 spans 14 amino acids. Germline V lookup: CDR1 LNHDA, CDR2 SQIVND (reference sequence). The CDR3 loop reads CASSNPGDKNIQYF. CDR3 in DNA: TGTGCCAGTAGTAACCCGGGAGACAAAAACATTCAGTACTTC.

The rearrangement joins TRBV9 to TRBJ2-5; D unresolved. Trimming took off 3 bases at V and 4 bases at J, with 4 bases between the two ends. In germline, CDR1 is SGDLS, CDR2 YYNGEE. The CDR3 is 11 amino acids. CDR3 loop: CASSAGETQYF. In DNA form, the CDR3 reads TGTGCCAGCAGCGCCGGAGAGACCCAGTACTTC.

V usage is TRBV7-6 and J usage is TRBJ2-7; D unclear. Looked up from germline, CDR1 is SGHVS and CDR2 is FNYEAQ. Trimming left V 2 bases short and J 2 bases short, with 13 bases between. The CDR3 has 15 amino acids. The chain's CDR3 is CASSLNSYKTYEQYF. The CDR3 DNA is TGTGCCAGCAGCTTAAATTCGTATAAAACCTACGAGCAGTACTTC.

The rearrangement links TRBV28 to TRBJ1-5; TRBD1 might be the D (6 bases). The CDR3 spans 15 residues. Germline CDR1 MDHEN, CDR2 SYDVKM. The V gene lost 6 bases and the J gene lost 3 bases, with 15 bases spanning the gap. Here the CDR3 reads CASRASGTPNQPQHF. CDR3 nucleotide sequence: TGTGCCAGCAGAGCCTCCGGGACACCCAATCAGCCCCAGCATTTT.

The CDR3 DNA is TGCGCCAGCATAGCAGAGACCCAGTACTTC. Protein product: CASIAETQYF. V gene TRBV23-1 combines with J gene TRBJ2-5; D is unresolved. TRBV23-1 belongs to the ORF category, with a function that is uncertain. CDR3 size: 10 residues. V was trimmed by 7 bases and J by 4 bases, leaving 4 bases between them.

This sequence joins TRBV6-1 and TRBJ2-3, with 9 nucleotides matching TRBD2. Germline CDR1 is MNHNS and CDR2 is SASEGT. The CDR3 is 15 residues long. The J segment lost 2 bases and the V segment lost 7 bases, leaving 7 bases of the junction unmatched. CDR3 protein: CASTGTSSYTDTQYF. The CDR3 DNA is TGTGCCAGCACCGGGACTAGCAGTTACACAGATACGCAGTATTTT.

The V and J genes are TRBV5-4 and TRBJ2-7, with D possibly TRBD2 on 5 matching bases. Germline V gives CDR1 SGHNT, CDR2 YYREEE (reference sequence). The V end lost 3 bases, the J end lost 4 bases, and 5 bases lay between the germline ends. The CDR3 is made up of 11 amino acids. Written as DNA, the CDR3 is TGTGCCAGCAGCTCGGGATACGAGCAGTACTTC. This codes for CASSSGYEQYF.

The chain uses TRBV5-4 and TRBJ2-1; a possible D gene is TRBD2 (6 bases). Germline V CDR1 and CDR2: SGHNT, YYREEE (reference sequence). Trimming stripped 5 bases from V and 5 bases from J, with 20 bases between. CDR3 length: 16 amino acids. The CDR3 loop is CASSSGGTARNNEQFF. The CDR3 coding sequence is TGTGCCAGCAGTTCCGGGGGAACAGCGAGGAACAATGAGCAGTTCTTC.

This clone was seen once. The chain joins TRBV4-1 to TRBJ2-1, with D perhaps matching TRBD2 (6 bases). Per the germline V gene, CDR1 is MGHRA and CDR2 is YSYEKL. This CDR3 spans 11 amino acids. Trimming left V 3 bases short and J 10 bases short, with 7 bases between. In DNA form, the CDR3 reads TGCGCCAGCAGCCAGGCGGGGGAGCAGTTCTTC. Protein sequence: CASSQAGEQFF.

The gene calls are TRBV5-6 and TRBJ1-2; 7 bases fit TRBD1. Germline lookup yields CDR1 SGHDT and CDR2 YYEEEE. The length of the CDR3 is 13 residues. The junction had 3 bases not matched to a gene; V was cut back by 4 bases and J by 3 bases. In DNA form, the CDR3 reads TGTGCCAGCAGCATGCAGGGGGACTATGGCTACACCTTC. It is translated as CASSMQGDYGYTF.

This clone was detected once. The gene calls are TRBV2 and TRBJ1-5, with 8 bases fitting TRBD1. V dropped 6 bases and J dropped 2; count of bases not matched to a gene: 6. This CDR3 contains 15 residues. Germline V gene lookup returns CDR1 SNHLY and CDR2 FYNNEI. CDR3 DNA: TGTGCCAGCAGGGGACAGGTTAGGGGCAATCAGCCCCAGCATTTT. Encoded protein: CASRGQVRGNQPQHF.

V and J are TRBV27 and TRBJ2-7, with D uncertain. CDR3 length: 13 residues. The germline V and J ends were trimmed by 4 bases and 0 bases, with 7 bases remaining between them. Germline V gene data show CDR1 as MNHEY and CDR2 as SMNVEV (reference sequence). DNA of the CDR3: TGTGCCAGCAGTTACAGAAACTCCTACGAGCAGTACTTC. Its protein is CASSYRNSYEQYF.

This clone was picked up a small number of times. The gene calls are TRBV10-3 and TRBJ1-1; 8 nucleotides agree with TRBD1. Trimming removed 0 bases from V and 0 bases from J; junction bases left unmatched: 9. CDR3 length equals 18 residues. Germline values: CDR1 ENHRY, CDR2 SYGVKD. DNA of the CDR3: TGTGCCATCAGTGAGTCGGGAAACAGGGGGAACATGAACACTGAAGCTTTCTTT. This gives the protein CAISESGNRGNMNTEAFF.

This rearrangement joins TRBV27 to TRBJ1-5; 7 nucleotides align to TRBD1. V shed 3 bases, J shed 2 bases, and the junction held 4 bases outside the gene matches. The germline V gene encodes CDR1 MNHEY and CDR2 SMNVEV (reference sequence). CDR3 length: 15 amino acids. CDR3 DNA sequence: TGTGCCAGCAGTTTCGACAGGGAAGGCAATCAGCCCCAGCATTTT. Amino acids: CASSFDREGNQPQHF.

This clone was found a few times. The CDR3 DNA reads TGCGCCAGCAGCTTTGGGGGAGGGAAGGGTGAGCAGTTCTTC. The encoded protein is CASSFGGGKGEQFF. This chain uses TRBV5-1 with TRBJ2-1; 7 nucleotides agree with TRBD2. The CDR3 has 14 amino acids. In germline, CDR1 is SGHRS, CDR2 YFSETQ. Losses at the gene ends were 2 bases for V and 9 bases for J; bases not matched to a gene: 8.

The V gene is TRBV5-6, the J gene TRBJ2-7, with a weak D call TRBD2 (5 bases). This CDR3 comprises 13 residues. Germline CDR1 and CDR2: SGHDT and YYEEEE. The V gene lost 2 bases and the J gene lost 3 bases, with 9 bases spanning the gap. The chain's CDR3 is CASSFGDNYEQYF. The CDR3 DNA reads TGTGCCAGCAGCTTCGGGGATAACTACGAGCAGTACTTC.

To note about this clone: Other DNA sequences in the same sample also yield this CDR3. This sequence joins TRBV27 and TRBJ2-7; 8 nucleotides align to TRBD2. Trimming at V came to 2 bases and at J to 7 bases, leaving 7 bases not matched to a gene. Germline lookup yields CDR1 MNHEY and CDR2 SMNVEV (reference sequence). This CDR3 has 14 amino acids. The CDR3 protein is CASSLTSGGYEQYF. Here the CDR3 DNA reads TGTGCCAGCAGTTTAACCAGCGGGGGCTATGAGCAGTACTTC.